This T cell receptor (beta chain) is from a study of shared clonotypes between healthy human individuals. CD4+ cell separation produced CD45RA+ naive and CD45RA-negative memory subsets. CDR3 length: 17 amino acids. In germline, CDR1 is ENHRY, CDR2 SYGVKD. With 7 bases clipped from V and 8 bases from J, the junction kept 20 bases outside the gene matches. Only in-frame clones appear in the TCRdb table, and some are missing; sequencing was by immunoSEQ multiplex PCR. The sample holds over 2 million clones; roughly 90% are singletons and the top ten take roughly 0.34%. The origin of this receptor is a man between 18 and 29 years old in good health. Some clones in this sample may be carry-over from other donors' samples. V and J are TRBV10-3 and TRBJ2-1, with TRBD2 matching over 7 bases. The sample comprised naive CD4+ T cells from PBMCs. Subset: CD45RA+ positively selected. Here the CDR3 reads CAIKSGLGGNYSHEQFF. In DNA, the CDR3 is TGTGCCATCAAGTCCGGACTAGGAGGGAATTATTCCCATGAGCAGTTCTTC.